The next 18 T cell receptor beta chains were all read from a single sample in a study of blood T cells in healthy people across ages. A J-beta primer mix and a sample-barcoded 5' primer were used in a second PCR of about 7 to 12 cycles. TCRdb called the 5' RACE reads again in MiXCR, with one record for every CDR3 protein. The sample yields about a million distinct CDR3 sequences, roughly half seen once. The sequencing input was blood. The receptor set was obtained from a woman aged 55-75 years in good health.

This chain connects TRBV4-1 to TRBJ2-1; 9 bases agree with TRBD2. The V segment lost 1 base and the J segment 6 bases; nucleotides outside the gene matches: 7. There are 16 residues in the CDR3. The germline V gene has CDR1 MGHRA and CDR2 YSYEKL. DNA for the CDR3: TGCGCCAGCAGCCAAGTGATAGCGGGAGTGGGCAATGAGCAGTTCTTC. Protein product: CASSQVIAGVGNEQFF.

This clonotype showed up just a few times. The chain is built from TRBV25-1 and TRBJ2-3; D is undetermined. Deletions cut 6 bases from V and 5 bases from J, with 12 bases between. CDR1 is MGHDK and CDR2 is SYGVNS in the germline V gene. The CDR3 has 13 residues. CDR3 in DNA: TGTGCCAGCAGCGAAAGCCCGCGAGATACGCAGTATTTT. It codes for CASSESPRDTQYF.

The chain has TRBV7-2 and TRBJ2-5; D call uncertain. The DNA end lines up better with TRBJ2-7; the J call may be wrong. CDR3 length: 15 residues. The germline CDR1 and CDR2 sequences are SGHTA and FQGNSA. CDR3 residues: CASSTRSGIYYEQYF. DNA for the CDR3: TGTGCCAGCAGCACGAGATCCGGAATATACTACGAGCAGTACTTC.

The chain is built from TRBV12-3 or TRBV12-4 and TRBJ2-7; TRBD2 matches 7 bases. V trimming: 6 bases; J trimming: 5 bases; junction bases outside the gene matches: 13. The CDR3 extends over 15 amino acids. CDR3 protein: CASRYSLGGSNEQYF. CDR3 coding DNA: TGTGCCAGCAGGTATTCCCTTGGCGGGAGCAACGAGCAGTACTTC.

The chain couples TRBV29-1 to TRBJ2-5, with 12 bases fitting TRBD2. Losses at the gene ends were 3 bases for V and 5 bases for J; bases not matched to a gene: 10. Germline-derived CDR1 and CDR2 are SQVTM and ANQGSEA. The CDR3 runs to 16 residues. The CDR3 sequence: CSVDSPGLAGLETQYF. The CDR3 DNA reads as TGCAGCGTTGATTCCCCCGGACTAGCGGGATTGGAGACCCAGTACTTC.

This clonotype has only one observation. This sequence joins TRBV2 and TRBJ1-2, with TRBD1 matching 7 bases. The junction had 7 bases not matched to a gene; V was cut back by 2 bases and J by 7 bases. The CDR3 consists of 14 residues. Germline V gene lookup returns CDR1 SNHLY and CDR2 FYNNEI. The CDR3 coding sequence is TGTGCCAGCAGTGAACTCACAGGGGTTGCTGGCTACACCTTC. This translates into CASSELTGVAGYTF.

This clonotype was seen only a few times. The V gene is TRBV2, the J gene TRBJ2-7; D uncertain. This CDR3 is built from 17 residues. V lost 8 bases and J 0 bases, leaving 23 bases between the germline ends. Germline lookup yields CDR1 SNHLY and CDR2 FYNNEI. The CDR3 loop is CASQARLETPLSYEQYF. In DNA, the CDR3 is TGTGCCAGCCAAGCACGGTTAGAGACCCCTCTCTCCTACGAGCAGTACTTC.

This chain uses TRBV20-1 with TRBJ2-5; a possible D gene is TRBD2 (6 bases). The V end was cut by 7 bases, the J end by 1 base, with 13 bases between. This CDR3 comprises 13 residues. From germline, CDR1 is DFQATT and CDR2 SNEGSKA (reference sequence). The CDR3 DNA reads TGCAGTGTTCTAATAGCGGCCCAAGAGACCCAGTACTTC. Protein product: CSVLIAAQETQYF.

This clonotype has more than one count but fewer than ten. V usage is TRBV12-3 or TRBV12-4 and J usage is TRBJ2-1, with D possibly being TRBD2 (6 bases). Trimming cost V 3 bases and J 0 bases, with 12 bases left between them. The CDR3 totals 16 residues. The CDR3 protein is CASSFGAGSSYNEQFF. The CDR3 DNA reads TGTGCCAGCAGTTTCGGGGCGGGAAGCTCCTACAATGAGCAGTTCTTC.

V and J are TRBV2 and TRBJ2-5; 11 bases align to TRBD2. The J call is in doubt because the DNA end fits TRBJ2-7 better. Germline-derived CDR1 and CDR2 are SNHLY and FYNNEI. The CDR3 length is 14 residues. DNA for the CDR3: TGTGCCAGCAGGGGGACTAGCGGCTTCTACGAGCAGTACTTC. As protein: CASRGTSGFYEQYF.

This clonotype was seen a handful of times. This chain connects TRBV7-2 to TRBJ2-5; 9 bases fit TRBD1. The CDR3 totals 15 residues. V shed 5 bases, J shed 1 base, and the junction held 5 bases outside the gene matches. Looked up from germline, CDR1 is SGHTA and CDR2 is FQGNSA. The CDR3 coding sequence is TGTGCCAGCAGCCGACAGGGGGGAGGCCAAGAGACCCAGTACTTC. Translation gives CASSRQGGGQETQYF.

This clonotype was observed a handful of times. This chain connects TRBV20-1 to TRBJ1-6; 8 bases are a match to TRBD1. J was trimmed by 8 bases and V by 6 bases; bases with no gene match: 6. There are 13 residues in the CDR3. Germline CDR1 reads DFQATT; CDR2 reads SNEGSKA (reference sequence). For the CDR3, the DNA is TGCAGTGCACGGACAGGGCGGGATTCACCCCTCCACTTT. Amino acids: CSARTGRDSPLHF.

This clonotype was seen a single time. The CDR3 nucleotides read TGTGCCAGCAGTTCTCCGGGACTCCGAGGTACGCAGTATTTT. Its translation: CASSSPGLRGTQYF. The V and J genes are TRBV28 and TRBJ2-3; D is possibly TRBD2 (6 bases). V was pared by 4 bases and J by 8 bases, with 16 bases between. The CDR3 consists of 14 residues. Germline loops: CDR1 MDHEN, CDR2 SYDVKM.

In its sample, this clonotype was seen a few times. CDR3 amino acids: CSAPGGADTQYF. The CDR3 DNA sequence: TGCAGTGCTCCTGGGGGAGCAGATACGCAGTATTTT. The chain joins TRBV20-1 to TRBJ2-3; D may match TRBD1 or TRBD2 (5 bases each). V lost 5 bases and J lost 4, with 10 bases in between. Germline-derived CDR1 and CDR2 are DFQATT and SNEGSKA (reference sequence). This CDR3 contains 12 residues.

The gene calls are TRBV20-1 and TRBJ2-1, with a tentative D call TRBD1 (5 bases). Germline CDR1 DFQATT, CDR2 SNEGSKA (reference sequence). This CDR3 region has 14 residues. V gave up 1 base and J gave up 6 bases, with 13 bases separating them. The CDR3 is CSARGETGFNEQFF. In DNA, the CDR3 is TGCAGTGCTAGAGGAGAAACAGGCTTCAATGAGCAGTTCTTC.

This rearrangement joins TRBV20-1 to TRBJ1-6, with D perhaps matching TRBD1 (5 bases). Germline loops: CDR1 DFQATT, CDR2 SNEGSKA (reference sequence). Deletions cut 1 base from V and 9 bases from J, with 16 bases between. CDR3 length: 15 amino acids. CDR3 in amino acids: CSARGVGGEGSPLHF. CDR3 in DNA: TGCAGTGCTAGAGGGGTGGGGGGAGAGGGTTCACCCCTCCACTTT.

J is TRBJ2-7 and V is TRBV30; D possibly matches TRBD1 or TRBD2 (6 bases each). V shed 0 bases and J shed 5 bases, with 14 bases lying between them. This CDR3 has 14 amino acids. Germline values: CDR1 GTSNPN, CDR2 SVGIG (reference sequence). CDR3: CAWSVGGGLHEQYF. Written as DNA, the CDR3 is TGTGCCTGGAGTGTAGGGGGAGGACTCCACGAGCAGTACTTC. The full variable domain, in which reference TRBV30 and TRBJ2-7 provide the parts outside the CDR3, is SQTIHQWPATLVQPVGSPLSLECTVEGTSNPNLYWYRQAAGRGLQLLFYSVGIGQISSEVPQNLSASRPQDRQFILSSKKLLLSDSGFYLCAWSVGGGLHEQYFGPGTRLTVT.

The gene calls are TRBV6-5 and TRBJ2-3; TRBD2 agrees at 9 bases. CDR3 length: 15 amino acids. Germline values: CDR1 MNHEY, CDR2 SVGAGI. J lost 1 base, V lost 6 bases, and 5 bases had no gene match. The CDR3 region is CASRERLAGTDTQYF. CDR3 DNA sequence: TGTGCCAGCAGAGAAAGACTAGCGGGCACAGATACGCAGTATTTT.